A single sample gave rise to the 23 T cell receptor beta chains below, sequenced in a study of shared clonotypes between healthy human individuals (dated by TCRdb to 2019 to 2021). Library preparation was by the immunoSEQ multiplex PCR assay. This immuneACCESS table, as held by TCRdb, lists in-frame sequences with V and J called but not all clones. Of the missing ones, under half trace to an unresolved V gene in checked studies; the others have no known cause. This sample is represented by millions of clones; approximately 93% of them were singletons. Jointly, the top ten make up 0.3% to 0.4% of the sample. The specimen sequenced was naive CD4+ T cells from PBMCs. What the cell subset or site label conveys for this sample: CD45RA+ positively selected. All receptors derive from a man in his late teens or twenties in good health. Some clones in this sample may be carry-over from other donors' samples.

The V call is TRBV2, the J call TRBJ1-2; D ambiguous. The V end lost 1 base, the J end lost 7 bases, and 10 bases lay between the germline ends. CDR1 is SNHLY, CDR2 FYNNEI, per germline. The CDR3 runs to 13 residues. CDR3: CASSEVGEVGYTF. The CDR3 coding sequence is TGTGCCAGCAGTGAAGTCGGGGAGGTTGGCTACACCTTC.

This chain connects TRBV5-4 to TRBJ2-5, with D maybe TRBD2 (6 bases). This CDR3 has 13 amino acids. Germline values: CDR1 SGHNT, CDR2 YYREEE (reference sequence). V lost 9 bases, J lost 3 bases, and 15 bases lay in between. CDR3 nucleotides: TGTGCCACCAGGCGAGGCGGGAAAGAGACCCAGTACTTC. Its translation is CATRRGGKETQYF.

J is TRBJ1-4 and V is TRBV28, with D tentatively TRBD1 (5 bases). CDR3 length equals 14 residues. Germline values: CDR1 MDHEN, CDR2 SYDVKM. The V end was cut by 5 bases, the J end by 5 bases, with 12 bases between. CDR3 in DNA: TGTGCCAGCAGTCTGGGCGACAGAAATGAAAAACTGTTTTTT. Translating it yields CASSLGDRNEKLFF.

This rearrangement joins TRBV30 to TRBJ2-5, with TRBD2 matching 7 bases. The CDR3 contains 15 residues. In germline, CDR1 is GTSNPN, CDR2 SVGIG (reference sequence). J lost 3 bases, V lost 1 base, and 8 bases had no gene match. This CDR3 is CAWSALGLPKETQYF. CDR3 nucleotides: TGTGCCTGGAGTGCGCTGGGACTACCCAAAGAGACCCAGTACTTC.

This clone was recorded only once. This CDR3 is also generated by other DNA sequences in the sample. This sequence joins TRBV28 and TRBJ2-7, with unresolved D. The CDR3 loop spans 11 amino acids. Germline V gene lookup returns CDR1 MDHEN and CDR2 SYDVKM. The V end lost 5 bases, the J end lost 3 bases, and 5 bases lay between the germline ends. The chain's CDR3 is CASSLNYEQYF. CDR3 nucleotides: TGTGCCAGCAGTCTCAACTACGAGCAGTACTTC. Supplemented by reference TRBV28 and TRBJ2-7, the full variable domain reads DVKVTQSSRYLVKRTGEKVFLECVQDMDHENMFWYRQDPGLGLRLIYFSYDVKMKEKGDIPEGYSVSREKKERFSLILESASTNQTSMYLCASSLNYEQYFGPGTRLTVT.

This chain joins TRBV18 and TRBJ2-1; 12 nucleotides agree with TRBD2. The V segment lost 3 bases and the J segment 4 bases; nucleotides outside the gene matches: 13. CDR3 length: 19 residues. Germline V gives CDR1 KGHSH, CDR2 LQKENI. CDR3 amino acids: CASSPLGLAGRLSYNEQFF. The CDR3 nucleotides are TGTGCCAGCTCACCCCTTGGACTAGCGGGGCGGCTATCATACAATGAGCAGTTCTTC. Full variable domain (remainder filled in from reference TRBV18 and TRBJ2-1): NAGVMQNPRHLVRRRGQEARLRCSPMKGHSHVYWYRQLPEEGLKFMVYLQKENIIDESGMPKERFSAEFPKEGPSILRIQQVVRGDSAAYFCASSPLGLAGRLSYNEQFFGPGTRLTVL.

This clone was picked up one time. J is TRBJ1-5 and V is TRBV2; TRBD1 might be the D (5 bases). The ends were cut back, 2 bases at V and 5 bases at J, with 13 bases in the middle. CDR1 SNHLY and CDR2 FYNNEI come from the germline V gene. The CDR3 has 15 residues. CDR3 sequence (DNA): TGTGCCAGCAGTGAATTGCAGGGTGGCGATCAGCCCCAGCATTTT. It specifies CASSELQGGDQPQHF.

The chain has TRBV7-9 and TRBJ2-1; D may match TRBD1 or TRBD2 (5 bases each). V was pared by 3 bases and J by 7 bases, with 13 bases between. CDR1 and CDR2 (germline): SEHNR, FQNEAQ (reference sequence). The CDR3 sequence is 14 residues long. The CDR3 here is CASSLGVDGNEQFF. Written as DNA, the CDR3 is TGTGCCAGCAGCTTGGGGGTTGATGGAAATGAGCAGTTCTTC.

CDR3 bases: TGTGCCACCCAACTCCGAAGAGCGAACACCATATATTTT. Protein sequence: CATQLRRANTIYF. The V gene is TRBV15, the J gene TRBJ1-3; D gene ambiguous. CDR3 length equals 13 residues. The germline V and J ends were trimmed by 8 bases and 7 bases, with 15 bases remaining between them. Germline CDR1 and CDR2: LNHNV and YYDKDF (reference sequence).

The J gene is TRBJ2-3, the V gene TRBV5-1; a possible D gene is TRBD1 (6 bases). V lost 6 bases and J 1 base, leaving 15 bases between the germline ends. Germline assignment: CDR1 SGHRS and CDR2 YFSETQ. This CDR3 has 15 amino acids. In DNA, the CDR3 is TGCGCCAGCAAATACAGGGCAGTGGGCACAGATACGCAGTATTTT. Protein sequence: CASKYRAVGTDTQYF.

The rearrangement links TRBV28 to TRBJ2-7, with D perhaps TRBD1 (6 bases). The CDR3 contains 13 residues. The germline V and J ends were trimmed by 6 bases and 1 base, with 10 bases remaining between them. From germline, CDR1 is MDHEN and CDR2 SYDVKM. The CDR3 bases are TGTGCCAGCAGGCCACAGGGTTCCTACGAGCAGTACTTC. As protein: CASRPQGSYEQYF.

The chain recombines TRBV18 with TRBJ1-4; D gene uncertain. V was clipped by 6 bases and J by 2 bases, with 7 bases between them. Per the germline V gene, CDR1 is KGHSH and CDR2 is LQKENI. The CDR3 totals 13 residues. CDR3 DNA sequence: TGTGCCAGCTCCCCCTGGACTAATGAAAAACTGTTTTTT. Its translation: CASSPWTNEKLFF.

Details on this clone: This same CDR3 is encoded by further DNA sequences in the sample. This rearrangement joins TRBV9 to TRBJ2-7; tentative D call: TRBD1 (5 bases). The CDR3 has 14 amino acids. Germline V CDR1 and CDR2: SGDLS, YYNGEE. The V and J ends lost 0 bases and 2 bases respectively, with 9 bases between them. CDR3 residues: CASSVGQGAYEQYF. The CDR3 region has the DNA TGTGCCAGCAGCGTAGGCCAGGGCGCCTACGAGCAGTACTTC. Full variable domain (remainder filled in from reference TRBV9 and TRBJ2-7): DSGVTQTPKHLITATGQRVTLRCSPRSGDLSVYWYQQSLDQGLQFLIQYYNGEERAKGNILERFSAQQFPDLHSELNLSSLELGDSALYFCASSVGQGAYEQYFGPGTRLTVT.

Regarding this clone: Other DNA variants within this sample encode the same CDR3. The chain uses TRBV6-5 and TRBJ2-7; D is perhaps TRBD2 (5 bases). The ends were cut back, 2 bases at V and 2 bases at J, with 10 bases in the middle. CDR1 MNHEY and CDR2 SVGAGI come from the germline V gene. This CDR3 has 14 amino acids. In nucleotides, the CDR3 is TGTGCCAGCAGTTACCGGACGGGGACCTACGAGCAGTACTTC. This encodes CASSYRTGTYEQYF.

This rearrangement joins TRBV19 to TRBJ2-3; D is tentatively TRBD1 or TRBD2 (6 bases each). Trimming took off 6 bases at V and 2 bases at J, with 18 bases between the two ends. Germline CDR1 LNHDA, CDR2 SQIVND (reference sequence). The CDR3 extends over 16 amino acids. CDR3 region: CASRTSHGGYTDTQYF. CDR3 sequence (DNA): TGTGCCAGTAGGACATCCCACGGGGGCTACACAGATACGCAGTATTTT.

The chain couples TRBV27 to TRBJ2-7; D not resolved. V lost 8 bases, J lost 0 bases, and 17 bases lay in between. Germline V gene data show CDR1 as MNHEY and CDR2 as SMNVEV (reference sequence). CDR3 length: 15 residues. This CDR3 reads CASHPDSSSSYEQYF. CDR3 coding DNA: TGTGCCAGCCACCCCGACTCTTCGAGCTCCTACGAGCAGTACTTC.

The CDR3 is CASSLGTGGRNEQFF. The CDR3 DNA follows: TGTGCCAGCAGTTTGGGGACAGGGGGTAGGAATGAGCAGTTCTTC. The rearrangement links TRBV28 to TRBJ2-1, with 11 nucleotides matching TRBD1. This CDR3 is 15 amino acids long. Germline CDR1 reads MDHEN; CDR2 reads SYDVKM. Trimming took 3 bases from V and 7 from J; bases not matched to a gene: 5.

A single count supports this clone. The chain couples TRBV28 to TRBJ1-1; 7 nucleotides line up with TRBD1. V was pared by 8 bases and J by 1 base, with 10 bases of the junction left unmatched. This CDR3 region has 15 residues. Germline CDR1 reads MDHEN; CDR2 reads SYDVKM. CDR3 amino acids: CASDISTGTNTEAFF. CDR3 nucleotides: TGTGCCAGCGACATATCGACAGGGACGAACACTGAAGCTTTCTTT.

V gene TRBV5-1 combines with J gene TRBJ2-7; 7 bases match TRBD1. Trimming at V came to 4 bases and at J to 6 bases, leaving 10 bases not matched to a gene. CDR1 is SGHRS, CDR2 YFSETQ, per germline. The CDR3 spans 14 residues. The CDR3 DNA reads TGCGCCAGCAGCCCACCGACAGGGAGCGTCGAGCAGTACTTC. Protein product: CASSPPTGSVEQYF.

The chain recombines TRBV7-9 with TRBJ2-7, with TRBD2 identical over 7 bases. The J segment lost 5 bases and the V segment lost 5 bases, leaving 12 bases of the junction unmatched. The CDR3 totals 15 residues. Germline CDR1 SEHNR, CDR2 FQNEAQ (reference sequence). The CDR3 sequence: CASSLRGGSFNEQYF. CDR3 coding DNA: TGTGCCAGCAGCCTCCGGGGCGGGAGCTTCAACGAGCAGTACTTC.

This sequence joins TRBV14 and TRBJ2-7, with D perhaps matching TRBD2 (6 bases). The ends were cut back, 4 bases at V and 6 bases at J, with 16 bases in the middle. CDR1 is SGHDN and CDR2 is FVKESK in the germline V gene. The CDR3 extends over 14 amino acids. CDR3 loop: CASSLGLPNVEQYF. CDR3 nucleotides: TGTGCCAGCAGCCTAGGACTACCGAATGTCGAGCAGTACTTC.

With respect to this clone: A much bigger clone sits one base away, suggesting this may be a read error. This chain uses TRBV5-4 with TRBJ2-3; no clear D gene. The V gene's germline CDR1 is SGHNT and CDR2 YYREEE (reference sequence). CDR3 length: 12 residues. The ends were cut back, 0 bases at V and 4 bases at J, with 3 bases in the middle. The CDR3 sequence: CASSLEADTQYF. For the CDR3, the DNA is TGTGCCAGCAGCTTGGAGGCAGATACGCAGTATTTT.

The chain combines TRBV7-3 with TRBJ1-3; D gene ambiguous. V lost 5 bases and J 0 bases, leaving 5 bases between the germline ends. The V gene's germline CDR1 is SGHTA and CDR2 FQGTGA. The length of the CDR3 is 13 residues. The CDR3: CASSQTSGNTIYF. CDR3 bases: TGTGCCAGCAGCCAAACCTCTGGAAACACCATATATTTT.